This is a list of T cell receptor beta chains from one sample in a study of T cell responses to AZD1222 COVID-19 vaccine. Assay: immunoSEQ multiplex PCR; the TCRdb copy retains only in-frame clones and omits some. Here the sample spans about 150,000 clones, about 90% being singletons. The sequencing here drew on peripheral blood, taken 28 days after the second AZD1222 dose. These receptors were obtained from an adult who received the AZD1222 COVID-19 vaccine. Both conserved end residues are part of each CDR3. A D gene is named only where the DNA matches it firmly. Expanded clones get a size class; other rows say once, few or many, or leave the size out.

d_gene: .; v_gene: TRBV20-1; j_gene: TRBJ1-4; abundance: .; CDR3nt: TGCAGTGCTAGTGGGGGGGCGCTACCTAATGAAAAACTGTTTTTT; CDR3aa: CSASGGALPNEKLFF
d_gene: .; v_gene: TRBV13; j_gene: TRBJ1-3; abundance: few; CDR3nt: TGTGCCAGCAGCTTAGCAGGAAACTCTGGAAACACCATATATTTT; CDR3aa: CASSLAGNSGNTIYF
d_gene: .; v_gene: TRBV19; j_gene: TRBJ1-6; abundance: few; CDR3nt: TGTGCCAGTAGTATAAGGCCGGGTTCACCCCTCCACTTT; CDR3aa: CASSIRPGSPLHF
d_gene: TRBD1; v_gene: TRBV2; j_gene: TRBJ1-5; abundance: .; CDR3nt: TGTGCCAGCCTGCGGGACAGTCGCTCCGAGGCCCAGCATTTT; CDR3aa: CASLRDSRSEAQHF
d_gene: TRBD2; v_gene: TRBV7-9; j_gene: TRBJ2-7; abundance: .; CDR3nt: TGTGCCAGCAGCTTAGGGGCTAGCGGTTTCTACGAGCAGTACTTC; CDR3aa: CASSLGASGFYEQYF
d_gene: .; v_gene: TRBV7-8; j_gene: TRBJ1-4; abundance: .; CDR3nt: TGTGCCAGCAGCCGAGATAAAGCGGGTGAAAAACTGTTTTTT; CDR3aa: CASSRDKAGEKLFF
d_gene: TRBD1; v_gene: TRBV5-6; j_gene: TRBJ1-4; abundance: once; CDR3nt: TGTGCCAGCAGCCTCCGGACAGGGATCGCAACTAATGAAAAACTGTTTTTT; CDR3aa: CASSLRTGIATNEKLFF
d_gene: .; v_gene: TRBV5-1; j_gene: TRBJ2-1; abundance: .; CDR3nt: TGCGCCAGCAGCTTGTGGAGCTCCTACAATGAGCAGTTCTTC; CDR3aa: CASSLWSSYNEQFF
d_gene: TRBD2; v_gene: TRBV19; j_gene: TRBJ2-2; abundance: .; CDR3nt: TGTGCCAGTACCCTTCGACTAGCGGGAGCGAACACCGGGGAGCTGTTTTTT; CDR3aa: CASTLRLAGANTGELFF
d_gene: .; v_gene: TRBV29-1; j_gene: TRBJ1-1; abundance: .; CDR3nt: TGCAGCGTTTCGAGAGGGGACACTGAAGCTTTCTTT; CDR3aa: CSVSRGDTEAFF
d_gene: .; v_gene: TRBV14; j_gene: TRBJ2-7; abundance: .; CDR3nt: TGTGCCAGCTTTCCGAGGGTTGGCGGGCAGTACTTC; CDR3aa: CASFPRVGGQYF
d_gene: .; v_gene: TRBV4-1; j_gene: TRBJ2-2; abundance: .; CDR3nt: TGCGCCAGCAGCCAGGGCGGAGAGACCGGGGAGCTGTTTTTT; CDR3aa: CASSQGGETGELFF
d_gene: TRBD1; v_gene: TRBV27; j_gene: TRBJ1-5; abundance: .; CDR3nt: TGTGCCAGCAGTCCGGGACAGGGGGCCTTTTATAGCAATCAGCCCCAGCATTTT; CDR3aa: CASSPGQGAFYSNQPQHF
d_gene: TRBD1; v_gene: TRBV12-5; j_gene: TRBJ1-3; abundance: once; CDR3nt: TGTGCTAGTGGGACAGGGGTTAGAAACACCATATATTTT; CDR3aa: CASGTGVRNTIYF
d_gene: TRBD1; v_gene: TRBV11-2; j_gene: TRBJ2-2; abundance: few; CDR3nt: TGTGCCACTACACCCGGGACAGGAATCACCGGGGAGCTGTTTTTT; CDR3aa: CATTPGTGITGELFF
d_gene: .; v_gene: TRBV27; j_gene: TRBJ1-5; abundance: once; CDR3nt: TGTGCCAGCAGTTTACGGGCTACTTACAATCAGCCCCAGCATTTT; CDR3aa: CASSLRATYNQPQHF
d_gene: .; v_gene: TRBV28; j_gene: TRBJ2-7; abundance: once; CDR3nt: TGTGCCAGCAGTTTATTTGGCGGGTACGAGCAGTACTTC; CDR3aa: CASSLFGGYEQYF
d_gene: .; v_gene: TRBV5-4; j_gene: TRBJ2-5; abundance: .; CDR3nt: TGTGCCAGCAGCTTGGCCGTAGGCGGGCCTCAAGAGACCCAGTACTTC; CDR3aa: CASSLAVGGPQETQYF